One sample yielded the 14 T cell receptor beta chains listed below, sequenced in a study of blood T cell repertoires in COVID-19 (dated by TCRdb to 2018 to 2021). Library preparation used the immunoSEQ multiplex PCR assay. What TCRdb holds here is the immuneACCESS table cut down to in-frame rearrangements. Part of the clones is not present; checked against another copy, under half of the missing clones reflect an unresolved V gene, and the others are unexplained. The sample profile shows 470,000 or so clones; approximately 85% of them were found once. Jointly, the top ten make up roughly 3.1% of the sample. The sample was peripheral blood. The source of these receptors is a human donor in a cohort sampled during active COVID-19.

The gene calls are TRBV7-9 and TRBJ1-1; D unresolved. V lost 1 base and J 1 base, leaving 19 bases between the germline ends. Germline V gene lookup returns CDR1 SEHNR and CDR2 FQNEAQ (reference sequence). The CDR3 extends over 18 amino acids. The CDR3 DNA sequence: TGTGCCAGCAGCTTAGATATCAACCCCCTATCAGGGAACACTGAAGCTTTCTTT. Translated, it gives CASSLDINPLSGNTEAFF.

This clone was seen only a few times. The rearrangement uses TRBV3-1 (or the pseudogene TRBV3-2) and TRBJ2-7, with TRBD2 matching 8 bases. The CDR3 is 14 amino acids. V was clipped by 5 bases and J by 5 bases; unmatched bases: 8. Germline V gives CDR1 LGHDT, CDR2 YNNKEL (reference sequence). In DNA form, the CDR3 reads TGTGCCAGCAGCTCACTCACTAGCGGTGACGAGCAGTACTTC. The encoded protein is CASSSLTSGDEQYF.

As DNA, the CDR3 is TGTGCCAGCAGCCCTGCCGAGACAGGCGATCCCAAAAACATTCAGTACTTC. Residues: CASSPAETGDPKNIQYF. The rearrangement uses TRBV3-1 (or the pseudogene TRBV3-2) and TRBJ2-4, with D perhaps matching TRBD1 (6 bases). V lost 4 bases and J 2 bases, leaving 18 bases between the germline ends. The length of the CDR3 is 17 residues. Per the germline V gene, CDR1 is LGHDT and CDR2 is YNNKEL (reference sequence).

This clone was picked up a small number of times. The CDR3 DNA reads as TGTGCCAGCAGCGTAGTGAACGGGAGGAACACCGGGGAGCTGTTTTTT. Amino acid sequence: CASSVVNGRNTGELFF. V gene TRBV9 combines with J gene TRBJ2-2, with a possible D match to TRBD2 (6 bases). The CDR3 has 16 residues. The germline CDR1 and CDR2 sequences are SGDLS and YYNGEE. V lost 0 bases and J lost 1, with 10 bases in between.

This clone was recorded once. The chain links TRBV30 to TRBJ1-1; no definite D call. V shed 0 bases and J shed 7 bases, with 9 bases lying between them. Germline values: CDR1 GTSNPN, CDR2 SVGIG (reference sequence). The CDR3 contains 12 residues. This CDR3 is CAWSVLPSEAFF. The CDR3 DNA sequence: TGTGCCTGGAGTGTCTTGCCCAGTGAAGCTTTCTTT.

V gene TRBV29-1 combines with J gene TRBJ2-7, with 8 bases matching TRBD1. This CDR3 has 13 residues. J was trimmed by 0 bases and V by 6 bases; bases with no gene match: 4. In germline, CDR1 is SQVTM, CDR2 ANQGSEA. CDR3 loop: CSVTGGVSYEQYF. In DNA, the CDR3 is TGCAGCGTCACAGGGGGAGTCTCCTACGAGCAGTACTTC.

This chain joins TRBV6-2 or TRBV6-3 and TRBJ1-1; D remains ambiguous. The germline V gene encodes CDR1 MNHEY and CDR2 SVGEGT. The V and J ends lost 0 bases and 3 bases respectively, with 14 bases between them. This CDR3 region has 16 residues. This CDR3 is CASSYSPARSDTEAFF. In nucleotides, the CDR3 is TGTGCCAGCAGTTACTCCCCAGCGCGGAGTGACACTGAAGCTTTCTTT.

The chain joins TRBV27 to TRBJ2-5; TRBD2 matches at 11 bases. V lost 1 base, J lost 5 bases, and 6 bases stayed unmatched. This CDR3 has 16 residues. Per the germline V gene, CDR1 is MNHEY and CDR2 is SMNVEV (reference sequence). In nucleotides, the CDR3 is TGTGCCAGCAGTTTATATAGCGGGAGGGCCGGGGAGACCCAGTACTTC. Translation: CASSLYSGRAGETQYF.

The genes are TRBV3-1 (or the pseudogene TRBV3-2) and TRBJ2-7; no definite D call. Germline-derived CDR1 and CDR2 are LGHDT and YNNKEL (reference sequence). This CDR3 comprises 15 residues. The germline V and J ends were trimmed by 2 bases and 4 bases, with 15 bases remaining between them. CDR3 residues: CASSQFPVDGYEQYF. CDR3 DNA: TGTGCCAGCAGCCAATTCCCCGTCGACGGGTACGAGCAGTACTTC.

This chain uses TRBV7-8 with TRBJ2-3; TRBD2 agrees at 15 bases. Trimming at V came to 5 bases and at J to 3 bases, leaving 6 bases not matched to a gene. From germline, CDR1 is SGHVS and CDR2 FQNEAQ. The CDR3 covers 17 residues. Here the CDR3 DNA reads TGTGCCAGCAGCCATGGGACTAGCGGGAGGATGACAGATACGCAGTATTTT. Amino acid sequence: CASSHGTSGRMTDTQYF.

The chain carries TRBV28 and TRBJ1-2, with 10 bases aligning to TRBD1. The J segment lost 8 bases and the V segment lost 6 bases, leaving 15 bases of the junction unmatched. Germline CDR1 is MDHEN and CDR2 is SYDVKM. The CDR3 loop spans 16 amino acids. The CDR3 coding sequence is TGTGCCAGCAGGCCTGAGTCCGGGACAGGGGCTCACGGCTACACCTTC. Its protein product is CASRPESGTGAHGYTF.

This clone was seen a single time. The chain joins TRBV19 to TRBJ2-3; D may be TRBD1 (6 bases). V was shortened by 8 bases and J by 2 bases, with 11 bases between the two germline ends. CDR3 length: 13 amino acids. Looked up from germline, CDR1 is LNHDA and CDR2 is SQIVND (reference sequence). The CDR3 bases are TGTGCCAGTGAGGGGGACCTCACAGATACGCAGTATTTT. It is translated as CASEGDLTDTQYF.

CDR3 nucleotide sequence: TGTGCCAGCAGTCAACAGGTTCCCAACACTGAAGCTTTCTTT. This encodes CASSQQVPNTEAFF. V gene TRBV6-5 combines with J gene TRBJ1-1, with D possibly TRBD1 on 5 matching bases. This CDR3 is built from 14 residues. The germline gives CDR1 MNHEY, CDR2 SVGAGI. Trimming pared 5 bases from V and 2 bases from J, leaving 12 bases between.

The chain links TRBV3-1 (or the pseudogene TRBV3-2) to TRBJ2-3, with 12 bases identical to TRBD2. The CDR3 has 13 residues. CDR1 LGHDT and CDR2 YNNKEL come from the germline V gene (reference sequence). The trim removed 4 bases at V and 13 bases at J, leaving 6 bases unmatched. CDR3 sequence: CASSRRLAGEEYF. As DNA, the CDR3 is TGTGCCAGCAGCCGTAGACTAGCGGGAGAGGAGTATTTT.